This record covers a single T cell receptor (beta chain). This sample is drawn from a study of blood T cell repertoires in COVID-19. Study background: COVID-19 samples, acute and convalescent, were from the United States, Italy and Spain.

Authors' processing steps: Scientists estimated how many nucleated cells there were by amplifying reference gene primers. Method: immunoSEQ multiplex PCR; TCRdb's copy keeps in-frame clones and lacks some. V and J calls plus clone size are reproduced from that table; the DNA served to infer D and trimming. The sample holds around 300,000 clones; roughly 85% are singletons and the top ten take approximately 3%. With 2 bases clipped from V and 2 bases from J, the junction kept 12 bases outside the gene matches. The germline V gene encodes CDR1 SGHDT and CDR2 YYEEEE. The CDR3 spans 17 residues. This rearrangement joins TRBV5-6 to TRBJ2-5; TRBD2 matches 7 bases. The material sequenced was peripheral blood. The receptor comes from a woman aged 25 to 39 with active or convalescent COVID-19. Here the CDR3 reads CASSFRVASGVQETQYF. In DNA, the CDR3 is TGTGCCAGCAGCTTTAGAGTCGCTAGCGGAGTTCAAGAGACCCAGTACTTC.